The rows below give T cell receptor beta chains drawn from one sample of a study of T cell repertoires in cytomegalovirus infection. TCRdb reanalysed the reads using MiXCR and keeps one entry per CDR3 protein. The sample yields around 350,000 distinct CDR3 sequences, less than 20% seen once. Sequenced sample: PBMCs. Receptor source: a human donor in good health (CMV status not recorded). Some clones in this sample may be carry-over from other donors' samples. Both conserved end residues are part of each CDR3. A D gene is named only where the DNA matches it firmly. For some rows the clone size is stated as once, few or many, or as a class when expanded; others skip it.

>.|TRBJ1-5|.|14|TRBV11-2
CASSLVGGAQPQHF
TGTGCCAGCAGCTTAGTAGGGGGAGCTCAGCCCCAGCATTTT
>many|TRBJ2-6|.|15|TRBV20-1
CSARATGSGANVLTF
TGCAGTGCTAGAGCTACGGGTTCAGGGGCCAACGTCCTGACTTTC
>.|TRBJ2-1|.|15|TRBV20-1
CSARAGGQPYNEQFF
TGCAGTGCTAGAGCTGGGGGCCAGCCCTACAATGAGCAGTTCTTC
>.|TRBJ2-7|.|14|TRBV12-3/TRBV12-4
CASTHPTVPHEQYF
TGTGCCAGCACACACCCGACAGTGCCCCACGAGCAGTACTTC
>.|TRBJ2-5|.|12|TRBV2
CASGYLQETQYF
TGTGCCAGCGGGTATTTGCAAGAGACCCAGTACTTC
>few|TRBJ2-3|TRBD2|15|TRBV12-3/TRBV12-4
CASSLRREWGNTQYF
TGTGCCAGCAGTTTGCGGCGGGAGTGGGGGAATACGCAGTATTTT
>.|TRBJ2-3|TRBD2|16|TRBV19
CASSMPSGGLGGTQYF
TGTGCCAGTAGTATGCCGAGCGGGGGCCTTGGTGGTACGCAGTATTTT
>many|TRBJ1-1|TRBD1|14|TRBV7-2
CASSPQGLNTEAFF
TGTGCCAGCAGCCCACAGGGGCTGAACACTGAAGCTTTCTTT
>.|TRBJ2-2|.|13|TRBV5-1
CASSLHYTGELFF
TGCGCCAGCAGCTTGCACTACACCGGGGAGCTGTTTTTT
>many|TRBJ1-2|.|14|TRBV7-2
CASSLARRGSGYTF
TGTGCCAGCAGCTTAGCGCGCCGGGGTTCTGGCTACACCTTC
>.|TRBJ2-1|TRBD2|19|TRBV6-5
CASRLRGRGVAGPRSEQFF
TGTGCCAGCAGGCTCCGGGGGCGAGGGGTAGCGGGACCTCGTAGTGAGCAGTTCTTC
>.|TRBJ1-1|.|13|TRBV25-1
CASSGAPNTEAFF
TGTGCCAGCAGTGGAGCTCCGAACACTGAAGCTTTCTTT
>few|TRBJ2-7|.|15|TRBV20-1
CSAISLEVSLHEQYF
TGCAGTGCTATTTCCCTAGAGGTTTCACTCCACGAGCAGTACTTC
>once|TRBJ2-2|TRBD2|15|TRBV4-1
CASSHLAGVSGELFF
TGCGCCAGCAGCCACCTAGCGGGAGTTTCCGGGGAGCTGTTTTTT
>many|TRBJ1-5|.|13|TRBV10-3
CAISDRSEQPQHF
TGTGCCATCAGTGATAGGTCGGAGCAGCCCCAGCATTTT
>many|TRBJ2-1|.|12|TRBV7-9
CASSPGQRPTFF
TGTGCCAGCAGCCCGGGGCAGAGGCCTACATTCTTC
>.|TRBJ1-1|.|14|TRBV5-4
CASTPGAGSWEAFF
TGTGCCAGCACCCCGGGGGCGGGGTCATGGGAAGCTTTCTTT
>.|TRBJ2-1|.|9|TRBV2
CASLDGGFF
TGTGCCAGCTTGGACGGGGGGTTCTTC
>many|TRBJ2-7|.|15|TRBV6-2/TRBV6-3
CASSYVWDSPYEQYF
TGTGCCAGCAGTTACGTGTGGGATAGCCCCTACGAGCAGTACTTC
>many|TRBJ2-1|TRBD2|14|TRBV27
CASALATTYNEQFF
TGTGCCAGCGCACTAGCGACTACCTACAATGAGCAGTTCTTC
>few|TRBJ2-7|.|13|TRBV20-1
CSASRDTSSEQYF
TGCAGTGCTTCACGGGACACTTCTAGCGAGCAGTACTTC
>few|TRBJ2-1|TRBD2|15|TRBV2
CASSSGRGLFDEQFF
TGTGCCAGCAGTAGCGGGAGGGGTTTGTTCGATGAGCAGTTCTTC
>many|TRBJ1-5|.|13|TRBV28
CATTAYSNQPQHF
TGTGCTACTACAGCGTATAGCAATCAGCCCCAGCATTTT
>once|TRBJ2-5|.|16|TRBV18
CASSATSQSLAETQYF
TGTGCCAGCTCAGCTACCTCCCAGAGCCTTGCCGAGACCCAGTACTTC
>.|TRBJ2-5|TRBD2|14|TRBV29-1
CSVDVSGSTETQYF
TGCAGCGTTGATGTTAGCGGGAGTACGGAGACCCAGTACTTC
>.|TRBJ2-3|.|15|TRBV5-4
CASSFKSAVGDTQYF
TGTGCCAGCAGCTTTAAGTCAGCAGTCGGAGATACGCAGTATTTT
>.|TRBJ2-5|.|13|TRBV20-1
CSARDLNQETQYF
TGCAGTGCTAGAGACCTTAACCAAGAGACCCAGTACTTC
>.|TRBJ2-3|.|17|TRBV15
CATSRPRGRANTDTQYF
TGTGCCACCAGCAGACCTCGGGGGCGGGCGAACACAGATACGCAGTATTTT
>many|TRBJ2-3|TRBD2|13|TRBV27
CASRGLALDTQYF
TGTGCCAGCAGGGGACTAGCGTTAGATACGCAGTATTTT
>.|TRBJ2-7|.|13|TRBV15
CATSRVVGYEQYF
TGTGCCACCAGCAGAGTGGTGGGTTACGAGCAGTACTTC
>.|TRBJ1-1|.|13|TRBV7-9
CASTYSENTEAFF
TGTGCCAGCACCTACAGTGAGAACACTGAAGCTTTCTTT
>.|TRBJ1-4|TRBD1|15|TRBV2
CASTPDRASNEKLFF
TGTGCCAGCACCCCCGACAGGGCTTCTAATGAAAAACTGTTTTTT
>once|TRBJ1-3|.|13|TRBV6-8
CASGRVSGNTLYF
TGTGCCAGCGGTAGGGTTTCGGGAAACACCTTATATTTT
>many|TRBJ1-5|.|13|TRBV7-6
CASSLAEGGPQHF
TGTGCCAGCAGCTTAGCGGAGGGTGGGCCCCAGCATTTT
>.|TRBJ2-7|TRBD1|11|TRBV29-1
CSGLQGAEQYF
TGCAGCGGTCTACAGGGGGCCGAGCAGTACTTC
>.|TRBJ1-5|.|13|TRBV2
CASTRTTNQPQHF
TGTGCCAGCACCCGGACGACTAATCAGCCCCAGCATTTT
>.|TRBJ1-2|.|12|TRBV6-2/TRBV6-3
CATNNPLDGYTF
TGTGCCACAAACAACCCCCTTGATGGCTACACCTTC
>.|TRBJ2-1|.|16|TRBV25-1
CASSESSGSTRDEQFF
TGTGCCAGCAGTGAATCGAGCGGATCAACGAGGGATGAGCAGTTCTTC
>.|TRBJ1-5|TRBD1|15|TRBV30
CAWSAKQGLGQPQHF
TGTGCCTGGAGTGCAAAACAGGGGCTGGGTCAGCCCCAGCATTTT
>many|TRBJ2-7|TRBD2|15|TRBV5-4
CASSLEVAGPYEQYF
TGTGCCAGCAGCTTGGAGGTAGCGGGGCCCTACGAGCAGTACTTC
>few|TRBJ1-1|.|13|TRBV7-6
CASRRADVTEAFF
TGTGCCAGCAGACGGGCCGATGTGACTGAAGCTTTCTTT
>.|TRBJ2-5|.|15|TRBV7-9
CASSLVPGSQETQYF
TGTGCCAGCAGCTTAGTACCGGGGTCCCAAGAGACCCAGTACTTC
>.|TRBJ1-2|.|13|TRBV29-1
CSVATNRANGYTF
TGCAGCGTTGCGACCAACCGGGCTAATGGCTACACCTTC
>many|TRBJ1-1|.|13|TRBV7-9
CASSSDGVHTAFF
TGTGCCAGCAGCTCGGACGGAGTCCATACAGCTTTCTTT
>few|TRBJ1-1|.|13|TRBV12-3/TRBV12-4
CASSYPPNTEAFF
TGTGCCAGCAGCTATCCTCCGAACACTGAAGCTTTCTTT
>few|TRBJ2-3|.|14|TRBV4-1
CASSQGLGLDTQYF
TGCGCCAGCAGCCAAGGGTTGGGGTTGGATACGCAGTATTTT
>many|TRBJ2-7|.|16|TRBV6-5
CASSYPPGPPGHEQYF
TGTGCCAGCAGTTACCCCCCGGGACCCCCCGGCCACGAGCAGTACTTC
>.|TRBJ2-7|.|14|TRBV4-2
CASSRQDSYGEQYF
TGTGCCAGCAGCCGGCAGGACTCTTACGGGGAGCAGTACTTC
>few|TRBJ1-3|.|13|TRBV20-1
CSASYLGGNTIYF
TGCAGTGCTAGTTATCTGGGCGGAAACACCATATATTTT
>few|TRBJ2-3|.|13|TRBV5-4
CASSFRGGDTQYF
TGTGCCAGCAGCTTTAGGGGCGGAGATACGCAGTATTTT
>many|TRBJ2-7|.|15|TRBV7-2
CASSLGSGTGYEQYF
TGTGCCAGCAGCTTAGGGTCTGGAACAGGCTACGAGCAGTACTTC
>many|TRBJ1-4|TRBD1|15|TRBV12-3/TRBV12-4
CASSFRQGNVGKLFF
TGTGCCAGCAGTTTCCGACAGGGCAACGTGGGAAAACTGTTTTTT
>few|TRBJ1-6|TRBD1|14|TRBV18
CASSPGQVGSPLHF
TGTGCCAGCTCACCGGGACAGGTTGGTTCACCCCTCCACTTT